This TCR beta chain was found in a study of neurological immune-mediated disorders. The cDNA was generated through 5'RACE incorporating 10-nucleotide random UMIs. TCRdb re-derived calls from the 5' RACE reads in MiXCR, one entry per CDR3 protein. The repertoire has 50,000 or so distinct CDR3 sequences, over 10% of them found once; the top ten carry about 1.7%. Volunteers attending a blood bank in Maryland, USA, served as healthy controls. 2 million unsorted PBMCs were stored in RNAlater at -80 °C before RNA extraction. Study results and caveats: CDR3 amino acid sequences of expanded clones were not shared across subjects, a result suggesting private repertoires in all groups.

Comments on this clonotype: Its antigen is undetermined.

The CDR3 has 19 amino acids. The germline CDR1 and CDR2 sequences are DFQATT and SNEGSKA (reference sequence). Germline trimming cut 5 bases from V and 5 bases from J; bases unmatched to any gene: 17. This sequence originates from a man aged 55 to 70 in good health. The V gene is TRBV20-1, the J gene TRBJ2-3; 15 bases agree with TRBD2. The sample taken for sequencing was PBMCs. The CDR3 bases are TGCAGTGCTGCCAGAGGTGGACTAGCGGGGGGGCCGGGAGAAGATACGCAGTATTTT. Protein product: CSAARGGLAGGPGEDTQYF.